These 17 T cell receptor beta chains were sequenced from one sample in a study of Ad26.COV2.S vaccination and SARS-CoV-2 variants (dated by TCRdb to about 2021). Library generation was performed with the immunoSEQ multiplex PCR assay. Entries here come from immuneACCESS through TCRdb and include only in-frame sequences with V and J called. Some clones fail to appear in such tables; in the studies checked, an unresolved V gene covers under half of the shortfall, and the cause of the remainder is unknown. The sample profile shows roughly 400,000 clones; about 90% of them were found once. The ten largest clonotypes hold approximately 4.5% of the sample. The sample's treatment or condition label, in plain terms: about 20 received Ad26.COV2.S at low or high dose, single or two shots; roughly 5 received placebo; per-sample allocation not given. For vaccine and placebo recipients, repertoires were sequenced using samples collected on day 63 after the first injection.

The specimen comprised peripheral blood, sampled in a trial of Ad26.COV2.S vaccine versus placebo. These receptors were collected from a person between 18 and 59 years old who received the Ad26.COV2.S COVID-19 vaccine or a placebo.

The rearrangement uses TRBV6-5 and TRBJ2-6; D gene unclear. The CDR3 is 14 amino acids. Trimming cost V 5 bases and J 0 bases, with 5 bases left between them. Germline V gene data show CDR1 as MNHEY and CDR2 as SVGAGI. The CDR3 here is CASSKSSGANVLTF. The CDR3 DNA sequence: TGTGCCAGCAGTAAGAGCTCTGGGGCCAACGTCCTGACTTTC.

The gene calls are TRBV25-1 and TRBJ2-3; 11 nucleotides align to TRBD2. CDR3 size: 17 residues. Trimming at V came to 0 bases and at J to 5 bases, leaving 7 bases not matched to a gene. The germline V gene has CDR1 MGHDK and CDR2 SYGVNS. CDR3 amino acids: CASSEYNSGRAIDTQYF. The CDR3 DNA reads as TGTGCCAGCAGTGAATATAATAGCGGGAGGGCCATAGATACGCAGTATTTT.

The chain has TRBV6-1 and TRBJ1-5; D gene unclear. V was cut by 3 bases and J by 2 bases, with 14 bases left in between. The CDR3 spans 16 residues. The germline V gene has CDR1 MNHNS and CDR2 SASEGT. This chain's CDR3 is CASSDGRRMGNQPQHF. The CDR3 DNA sequence: TGTGCCAGCAGTGATGGGCGAAGGATGGGCAATCAGCCCCAGCATTTT.

The CDR3 reads CASSLGGSVTGELFF. CDR3 bases: TGTGCCAGCAGCTTAGGGGGTTCGGTGACCGGGGAGCTGTTTTTT. V usage is TRBV11-2 and J usage is TRBJ2-2; no firm D call. This CDR3 region has 15 residues. Germline-derived CDR1 and CDR2 are SGHAT and FQNNGV. The ends were cut back, 1 base at V and 5 bases at J, with 11 bases in the middle.

The rearrangement uses TRBV7-8 and TRBJ2-1; D unclear. From germline, CDR1 is SGHVS and CDR2 FQNEAQ. CDR3 length: 13 amino acids. The ends were cut back, 5 bases at V and 6 bases at J, with 11 bases in the middle. Here the CDR3 DNA reads TGTGCCAGCAGCACCCGACGGATCAATGAGCAGTTCTTC. Protein product: CASSTRRINEQFF.

A single count supports this clone. The V gene is TRBV7-2, the J gene TRBJ2-7, with D tentatively TRBD1 (6 bases). The CDR3 runs to 13 residues. V lost 7 bases to trimming and J lost 2 bases, with 12 bases between them. Looked up from germline, CDR1 is SGHTA and CDR2 is FQGNSA. The CDR3 DNA reads TGTGCCAGCACCTCCACAGGGCCCTACGAGCAGTACTTC. Its protein product is CASTSTGPYEQYF.

This clone is a singleton in its sample. The chain combines TRBV10-3 with TRBJ2-4; possibly TRBD2 for D (5 bases). Trimming removed 0 bases from V and 0 bases from J, with 6 bases in between. This CDR3 contains 15 residues. The germline gives CDR1 ENHRY, CDR2 SYGVKD. The CDR3 coding sequence is TGTGCCATCAGTGAGTCTGGACTAGCCAAAAACATTCAGTACTTC. It specifies CAISESGLAKNIQYF.

V usage is TRBV18 and J usage is TRBJ2-4; D is uncertain. The CDR3 loop spans 14 amino acids. V gave up 3 bases and J gave up 8 bases, with 14 bases separating them. Germline loops: CDR1 KGHSH, CDR2 LQKENI. CDR3 protein: CASSPRADQDIQYF. The CDR3 nucleotides are TGTGCCAGCTCACCCCGGGCCGACCAAGACATTCAGTACTTC.

This rearrangement joins TRBV27 to TRBJ2-1, with 12 positions matching TRBD2. V trimming: 3 bases; J trimming: 5 bases; junction bases outside the gene matches: 5. The CDR3 consists of 16 residues. CDR1 MNHEY and CDR2 SMNVEV come from the germline V gene (reference sequence). Here the CDR3 reads CASSLGTSGSHNEQFF. The CDR3 DNA reads TGTGCCAGCAGTTTGGGGACTAGCGGGTCCCACAATGAGCAGTTCTTC.

J is TRBJ1-5 and V is TRBV28; 12 nucleotides agree with TRBD1. Germline assignment: CDR1 MDHEN and CDR2 SYDVKM. The CDR3 has 15 residues. J was trimmed by 9 bases and V by 4 bases; bases with no gene match: 7. The CDR3 coding sequence is TGTGCCAGCAGTTCTCGGGGACAGGGGGCCTGGCCCCAGCATTTT. As protein: CASSSRGQGAWPQHF.

The CDR3 coding sequence is TGTGCCAGCAGCGTGGACGGAACCTATGGCTACACCTTC. This codes for CASSVDGTYGYTF. The rearrangement joins TRBV9 to TRBJ1-2; D remains unclear. V lost 2 bases and J lost 4, with 9 bases in between. There are 13 residues in the CDR3. Germline V gene data show CDR1 as SGDLS and CDR2 as YYNGEE.

A word on this clone: Different DNA sequences within this sample yield the same CDR3. The J gene is TRBJ2-7, the V gene TRBV28, with D unresolved. From germline, CDR1 is MDHEN and CDR2 SYDVKM. With 2 bases removed from V and 2 bases from J, the gap between germline ends came to 7 bases. The CDR3 consists of 13 residues. The CDR3 bases are TGTGCCAGCAGTTTACGTGGGCCCTACGAGCAGTACTTC. Protein sequence: CASSLRGPYEQYF.

This chain links TRBV28 with TRBJ2-6; D not resolved. CDR3 length equals 16 residues. Trimming cost V 3 bases and J 0 bases, with 9 bases left between them. Germline V gene data show CDR1 as MDHEN and CDR2 as SYDVKM. The CDR3 region is CASSFPVGSGANVLTF. CDR3 DNA: TGTGCCAGCAGTTTCCCGGTAGGCTCTGGGGCCAACGTCCTGACTTTC.

Concerning this clone: Other DNA sequences within the sample encode an identical CDR3. The chain joins TRBV4-1 to TRBJ2-7, with 10 bases that match TRBD1. CDR1 and CDR2 from the germline V gene are MGHRA and YSYEKL. J lost 1 base, V lost 3 bases, and 0 bases had no gene match. The CDR3 has 14 residues. The CDR3 nucleotides read TGCGCCAGCAGCCAGGGACAGGGGTCCTACGAGCAGTACTTC. It encodes CASSQGQGSYEQYF.

The chain carries TRBV2 and TRBJ1-1, with 10 bases aligning to TRBD1. Germline V gene sequence: CDR1 SNHLY, CDR2 FYNNEI. V lost 8 bases, J lost 6 bases, and 9 bases stayed unmatched. This CDR3 contains 14 residues. CDR3 amino acids: CASRQDRGGPEAFF. In DNA, the CDR3 is TGTGCCAGCCGGCAGGACAGGGGGGGCCCTGAAGCTTTCTTT.

The rearrangement links TRBV19 to TRBJ2-2, with D unclear. Germline V CDR1 and CDR2: LNHDA, SQIVND (reference sequence). The length of the CDR3 is 17 residues. The V gene lost 0 bases and the J gene lost 0 bases, with 11 bases spanning the gap. The CDR3 here is CASSIEVGGANTGELFF. In nucleotides, the CDR3 is TGTGCCAGTAGTATAGAAGTGGGTGGCGCGAACACCGGGGAGCTGTTTTTT.

The rearrangement joins TRBV12-5 to TRBJ2-1; D gene unclear. Germline V gene sequence: CDR1 LGHNT, CDR2 FRNRAP. The CDR3 sequence is 14 residues long. V lost 7 bases and J lost 4, with 14 bases in between. CDR3 nucleotide sequence: TGTGCTAGTGCCTTAGAGGCGGCTTACAATGAGCAGTTCTTC. This codes for CASALEAAYNEQFF.